This T cell receptor (beta chain) is from a study of T-cell memory formation after mild COVID-19. Whole-study context: TCR clusters showed largely donor specificity. Findings of the study overall: Pre-infection memory carried some responding clones, suggesting that cross-reactive memory joined.

TCR alpha and TCR beta cDNA libraries carrying sample barcodes and UMIs were produced by 5'RACE using constant-segment primers. TCRdb ran MiXCR on the 5' RACE reads and lists one entry per CDR3 protein. The sample holds roughly 620,000 distinct CDR3 sequences; more than 15% are singletons and the top ten take approximately 12%. As regards this clonotype: Its antigen is not identified.

The CDR3 consists of 13 residues. Germline CDR1 is SGDLS and CDR2 is YYNGEE. V was clipped by 4 bases and J by 8 bases, with 13 bases between them. Sequencing was performed on PBMCs or a T cell subset sorted from them (not recorded which). The clonotype comes from an adult woman who had mild COVID-19 (a few samples of this study predate the infection). Cell type and time point are not known. This rearrangement joins TRBV9 to TRBJ2-1; perhaps TRBD1 as D (5 bases). CDR3 protein: CASSPPTAHEQFF. The CDR3 nucleotides read TGTGCCAGCAGCCCTCCGACAGCCCATGAGCAGTTCTTC.